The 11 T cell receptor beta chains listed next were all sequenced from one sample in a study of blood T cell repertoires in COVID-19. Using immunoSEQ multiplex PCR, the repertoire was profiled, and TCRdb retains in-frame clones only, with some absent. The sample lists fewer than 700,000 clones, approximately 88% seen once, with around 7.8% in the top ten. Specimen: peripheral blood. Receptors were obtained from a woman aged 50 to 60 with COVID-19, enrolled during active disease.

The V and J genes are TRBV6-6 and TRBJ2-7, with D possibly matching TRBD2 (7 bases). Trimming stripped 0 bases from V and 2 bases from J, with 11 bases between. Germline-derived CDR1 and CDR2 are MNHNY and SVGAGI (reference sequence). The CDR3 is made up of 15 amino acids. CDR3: CASSYSRGGAYEQYF. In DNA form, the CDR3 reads TGTGCCAGCAGTTACTCGAGGGGGGGGGCCTACGAGCAGTACTTC.

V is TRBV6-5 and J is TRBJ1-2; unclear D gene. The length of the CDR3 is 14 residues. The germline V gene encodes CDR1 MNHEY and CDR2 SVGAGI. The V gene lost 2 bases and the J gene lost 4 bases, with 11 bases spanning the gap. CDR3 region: CASSYPQATYGYTF. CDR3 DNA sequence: TGTGCCAGCAGTTACCCCCAGGCGACCTATGGCTACACCTTC.

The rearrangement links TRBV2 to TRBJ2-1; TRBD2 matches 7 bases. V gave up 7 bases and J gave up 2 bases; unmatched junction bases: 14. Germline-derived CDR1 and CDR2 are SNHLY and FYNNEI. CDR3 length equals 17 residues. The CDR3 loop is CASNAFWGGVTYNEQFF. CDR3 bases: TGTGCCAGCAACGCATTTTGGGGGGGGGTAACCTACAATGAGCAGTTCTTC.

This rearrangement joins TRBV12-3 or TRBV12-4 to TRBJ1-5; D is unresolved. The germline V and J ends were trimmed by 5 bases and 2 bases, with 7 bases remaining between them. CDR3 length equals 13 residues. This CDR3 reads CASSIGGNQPQHF. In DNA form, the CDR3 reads TGTGCCAGCAGTATAGGAGGCAATCAGCCCCAGCATTTT.

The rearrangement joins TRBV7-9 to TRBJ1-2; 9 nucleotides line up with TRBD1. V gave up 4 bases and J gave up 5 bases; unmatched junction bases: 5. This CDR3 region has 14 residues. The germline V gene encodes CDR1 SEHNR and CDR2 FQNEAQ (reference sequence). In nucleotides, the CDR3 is TGTGCCAGCAGCTCGGGACAGGGCTCTTATGGCTACACCTTC. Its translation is CASSSGQGSYGYTF.

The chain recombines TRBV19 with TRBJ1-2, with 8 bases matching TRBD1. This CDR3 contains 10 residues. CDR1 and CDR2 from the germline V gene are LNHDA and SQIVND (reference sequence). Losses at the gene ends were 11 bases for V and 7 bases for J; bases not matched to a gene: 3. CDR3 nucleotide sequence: TGTGCCGCAGGGGGCGCTGGCTACACCTTC. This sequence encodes CAAGGAGYTF.

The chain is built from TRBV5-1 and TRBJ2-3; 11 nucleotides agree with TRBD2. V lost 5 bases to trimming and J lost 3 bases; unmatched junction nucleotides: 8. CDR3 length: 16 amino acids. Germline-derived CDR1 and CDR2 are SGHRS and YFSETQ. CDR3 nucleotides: TGCGCCAGCAGTCCCGAGACTAGCGGGGTGACAGATACGCAGTATTTT. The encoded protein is CASSPETSGVTDTQYF.

The CDR3 protein is CASRLGAGAYTQYF. DNA of the CDR3: TGTGCCAGCAGGTTGGGGGCAGGGGCCTATACGCAGTATTTT. V is TRBV27 and J is TRBJ2-3; D perhaps matches TRBD1 (6 bases). Germline V gene lookup returns CDR1 MNHEY and CDR2 SMNVEV (reference sequence). V lost 6 bases and J 7 bases, leaving 17 bases between the germline ends. This CDR3 region has 14 residues.

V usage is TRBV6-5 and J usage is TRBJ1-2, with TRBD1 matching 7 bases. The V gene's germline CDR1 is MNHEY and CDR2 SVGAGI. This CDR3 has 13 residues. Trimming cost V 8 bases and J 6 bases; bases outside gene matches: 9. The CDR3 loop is CASQRDRDHGYTF. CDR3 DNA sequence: TGTGCCAGCCAGCGAGACAGGGACCATGGCTACACCTTC.

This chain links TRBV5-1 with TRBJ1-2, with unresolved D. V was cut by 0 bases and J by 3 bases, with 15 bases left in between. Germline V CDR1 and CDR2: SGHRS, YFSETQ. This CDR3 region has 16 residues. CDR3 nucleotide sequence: TGCGCCAGCAGCTTGGCGAGACCTGTGAGGGACTATGGCTACACCTTC. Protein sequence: CASSLARPVRDYGYTF.

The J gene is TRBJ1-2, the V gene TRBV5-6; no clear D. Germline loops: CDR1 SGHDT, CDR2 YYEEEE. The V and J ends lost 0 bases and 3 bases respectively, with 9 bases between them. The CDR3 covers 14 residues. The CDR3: CASSLAMQDYGYTF. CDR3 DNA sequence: TGTGCCAGCAGCTTGGCAATGCAGGACTATGGCTACACCTTC.